This record covers a single TCR beta chain. Its antigen is undetermined. Researchers ran the PCR with 60 Vbeta and 13 Jbeta primers. Only in-frame clones appear in the TCRdb table, and some are missing; sequencing was by immunoSEQ multiplex PCR. Altogether over 200,000 clones are present, roughly 91% being singletons, with the ten largest covering approximately 1%. Losses at the gene ends were 10 bases for V and 1 base for J; bases not matched to a gene: 3. The CDR3 has 12 amino acids. The germline V gene encodes CDR1 ENHRY and CDR2 SYGVKD. These data come from a study of cytomegalovirus exposure and HLA in healthy donors. Study-wide findings and caveats: The authors enumerated around 150 TCR beta chains as linked to cytomegalovirus. Among the CMV-associated chains, a few were confirmed in vitro as specific for CMV antigens. In a later analysis, parvovirus B19, influenza, CMV and Epstein-Barr virus appeared linked to several top co-occurrence clusters.

J is TRBJ2-7 and V is TRBV10-3; 8 bases map to TRBD1. This sequence originates from a woman younger than 35 in good health and CMV-seronegative. Sequencing input: PBMCs. The CDR3 spells CATRTGSYEQYF. Here the CDR3 DNA reads TGTGCCACAAGGACAGGGTCCTACGAGCAGTACTTC.